This TCR beta chain emerged from a study of breast tumors, draining lymph nodes, adjacent tissues. The lymph nodes were axillary draining lymph nodes from breast cancer patients. A single record per CDR3 protein comes from TCRdb applying MiXCR to the multiplex PCR reads. The sample has around 100,000 distinct CDR3 sequences; about 20% are singletons. CDR3 length: 13 amino acids. The V and J ends lost 3 bases and 7 bases respectively, with 10 bases between them. The V gene's germline CDR1 is MNHEY and CDR2 SMNVEV (reference sequence). V is TRBV27 and J is TRBJ1-5; the D is unclear. Source material: axillary lymph node tissue. The TCR originated in a female donor with breast cancer. Some clones in this sample may be carry-over from other donors' samples. CDR3 nucleotides: TGTGCCAGCAGTTTGGGGTTGGGGCAGCCCCAGCATTTT. It is translated as CASSLGLGQPQHF.